This TCR beta chain was identified during a study of graft-versus-host responses after intestinal transplantation. TCRdb keeps only in-frame clones here, not all; method: immunoSEQ multiplex PCR. The sample contains about 22,000 clones, 55% to 70% of which appear only once. The CDR3 has 15 residues. CDR1 is SNHLY and CDR2 is FYNNEI in the germline V gene. V was clipped by 6 bases and J by 0 bases, with 9 bases between them. The sequence was obtained from a human patient who received an intestinal transplant. This sequence joins TRBV2 and TRBJ1-6; no reliable D call. Sequences were derived from alloreactive CD4+ T cells from a mixed lymphocyte reaction culture, sampled before intestinal transplant. The subset is: CFSE-low proliferating T cells sorted from roughly six-day pre-transplant mixed lymphocyte reaction (GvH or HvG direction). CDR3 sequence: CASSAQSSYNSPLHF. For the CDR3, the DNA is TGTGCCAGCAGCGCACAGAGCTCCTATAATTCACCCCTCCACTTT.